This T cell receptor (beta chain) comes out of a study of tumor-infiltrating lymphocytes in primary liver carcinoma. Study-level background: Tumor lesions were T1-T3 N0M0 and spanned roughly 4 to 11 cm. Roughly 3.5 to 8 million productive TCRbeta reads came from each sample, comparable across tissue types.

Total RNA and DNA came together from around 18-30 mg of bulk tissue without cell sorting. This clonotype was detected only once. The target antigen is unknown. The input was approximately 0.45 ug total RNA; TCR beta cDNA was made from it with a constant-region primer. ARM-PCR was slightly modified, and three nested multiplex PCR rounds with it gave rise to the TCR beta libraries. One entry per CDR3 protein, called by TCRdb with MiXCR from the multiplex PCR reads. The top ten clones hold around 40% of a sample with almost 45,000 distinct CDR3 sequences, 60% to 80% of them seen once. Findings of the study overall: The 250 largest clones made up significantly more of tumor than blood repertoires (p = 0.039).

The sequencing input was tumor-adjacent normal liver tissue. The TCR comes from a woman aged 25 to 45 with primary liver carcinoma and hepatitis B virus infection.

Here the CDR3 reads CASSQNTGTNEKLFF. Here the CDR3 DNA reads TGTGCCAGCAGCCAAAATACAGGGACTAATGAAAAACTGTTTTTT. This sequence joins TRBV14 and TRBJ1-4; perhaps TRBD1 as D (6 bases). The germline gives CDR1 SGHDN, CDR2 FVKESK. The V and J ends lost 2 bases and 2 bases respectively, with 9 bases between them. CDR3 length equals 15 residues.